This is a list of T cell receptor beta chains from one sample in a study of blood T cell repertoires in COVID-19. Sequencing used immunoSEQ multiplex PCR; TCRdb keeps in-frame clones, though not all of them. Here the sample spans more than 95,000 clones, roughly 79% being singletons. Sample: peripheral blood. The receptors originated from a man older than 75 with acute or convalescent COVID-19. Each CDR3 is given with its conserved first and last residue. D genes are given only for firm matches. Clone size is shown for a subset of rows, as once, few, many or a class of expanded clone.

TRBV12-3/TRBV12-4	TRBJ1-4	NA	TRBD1	CASSLDRGEKLFF
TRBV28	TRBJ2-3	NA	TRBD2	CASSSFKRSGRDTQYF
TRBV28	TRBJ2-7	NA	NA	CASSLLLDSYEQYF
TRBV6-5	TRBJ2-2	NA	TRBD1	CASSSTGHTGELFF
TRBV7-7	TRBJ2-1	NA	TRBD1	CASSLTGGLYNEQFF
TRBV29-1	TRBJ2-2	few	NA	CSVERKGGETGELFF
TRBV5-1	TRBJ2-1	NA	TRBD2	CASSWGLAGGRWDNEQFF
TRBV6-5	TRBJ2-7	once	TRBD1	CASKKGTGGYEQYF
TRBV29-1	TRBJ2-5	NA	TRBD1	CSAPAPQGVETQYF
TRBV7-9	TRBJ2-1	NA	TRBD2	CASSFAGDEQFF
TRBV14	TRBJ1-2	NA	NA	CASSQARAAYGYTF
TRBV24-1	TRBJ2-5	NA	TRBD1	CATSERRADRGETQYF
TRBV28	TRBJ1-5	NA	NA	CASSLLDQPQHF
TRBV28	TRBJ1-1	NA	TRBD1	CASSTQGARNTEAFF
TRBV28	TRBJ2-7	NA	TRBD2	CASGYEGLAGGAGGDEQYF
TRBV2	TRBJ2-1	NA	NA	CASSVRRNEQFF
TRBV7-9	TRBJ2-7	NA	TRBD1	CASSDRDRGQHEQYF
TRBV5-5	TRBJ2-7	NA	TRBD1	CASSRRQGIGAYEQYF
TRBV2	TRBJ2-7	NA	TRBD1	CASSTGVRYEQYF
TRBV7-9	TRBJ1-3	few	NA	CASSLQGGSGNTIYF
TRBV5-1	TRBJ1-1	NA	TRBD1	CASSLAGQVNTEAFF
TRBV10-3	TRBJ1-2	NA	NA	CAINAGRGADGYTF
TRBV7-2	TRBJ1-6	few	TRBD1	CASSRFPGGRGSPLHF
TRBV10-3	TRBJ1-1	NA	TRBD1	CAISESGTDNTEAFF
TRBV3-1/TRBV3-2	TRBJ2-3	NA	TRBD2	CASSRAGGPETQYF
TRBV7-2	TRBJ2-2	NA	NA	CASSLSSNTGELFF
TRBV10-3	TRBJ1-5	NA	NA	CAISAQSDQPQHF
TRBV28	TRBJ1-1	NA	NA	CASTDIGGKTEAFF
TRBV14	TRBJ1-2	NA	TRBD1	CASSRGQGGFYGYTF
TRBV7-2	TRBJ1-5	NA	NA	CASSYQGQGQPQHF
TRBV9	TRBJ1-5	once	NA	CASSPSPGQPQHF
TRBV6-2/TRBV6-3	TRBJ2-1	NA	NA	CASSYSRAGSHGYNEQFF
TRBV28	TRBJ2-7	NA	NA	CASSSGLEEQYF
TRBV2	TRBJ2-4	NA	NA	CASSGEYKNIQYF
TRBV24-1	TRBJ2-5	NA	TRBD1	CATGDRGEETQYF
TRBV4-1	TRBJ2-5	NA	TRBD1	CASSQPGGETQYF
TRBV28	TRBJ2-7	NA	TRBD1	CASSFPGQAAYEQYF
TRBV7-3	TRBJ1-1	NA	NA	CASSPHGRAPEAFF
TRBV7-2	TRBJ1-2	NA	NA	CASSFWNSNYGYTF
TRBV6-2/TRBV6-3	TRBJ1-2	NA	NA	CASSYSPAPGSYGYTF
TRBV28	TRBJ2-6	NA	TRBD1	CASSLGNRGDSGANVLTF
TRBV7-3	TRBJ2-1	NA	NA	CASSLRGGATPYNEQFF
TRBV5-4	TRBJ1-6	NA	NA	CASSLGFRRDSPLHF
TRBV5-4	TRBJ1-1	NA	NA	CASSSASTNTEAFF
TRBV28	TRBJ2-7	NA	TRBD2	CASSSSGASGSYEQYF
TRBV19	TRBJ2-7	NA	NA	CASSISGSAPYEQYF
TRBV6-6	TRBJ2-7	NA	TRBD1	CASSYPTGAVHEQYF
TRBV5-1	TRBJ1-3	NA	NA	CASSPGRGTGNTIYF
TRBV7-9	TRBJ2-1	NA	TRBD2	CASSSISGMANEQFF
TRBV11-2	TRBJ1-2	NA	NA	CASSLTVANYGYTF